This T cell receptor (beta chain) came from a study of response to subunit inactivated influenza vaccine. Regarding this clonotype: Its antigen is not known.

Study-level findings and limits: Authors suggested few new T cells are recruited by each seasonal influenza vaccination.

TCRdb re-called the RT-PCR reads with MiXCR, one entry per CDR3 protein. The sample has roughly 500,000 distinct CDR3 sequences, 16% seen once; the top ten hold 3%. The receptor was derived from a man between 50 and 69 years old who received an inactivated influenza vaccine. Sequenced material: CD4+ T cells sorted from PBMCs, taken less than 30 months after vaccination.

The chain's CDR3 is CASSIGQNVAYGYTF. The CDR3 DNA is TGTGCCAGCAGTATCGGACAGAACGTCGCCTATGGCTACACCTTC. The chain has TRBV12-3 or TRBV12-4 and TRBJ1-2, with a tentative D call TRBD1 (6 bases). CDR3 length equals 15 residues. V was trimmed by 5 bases and J by 4 bases, leaving 17 bases between them.